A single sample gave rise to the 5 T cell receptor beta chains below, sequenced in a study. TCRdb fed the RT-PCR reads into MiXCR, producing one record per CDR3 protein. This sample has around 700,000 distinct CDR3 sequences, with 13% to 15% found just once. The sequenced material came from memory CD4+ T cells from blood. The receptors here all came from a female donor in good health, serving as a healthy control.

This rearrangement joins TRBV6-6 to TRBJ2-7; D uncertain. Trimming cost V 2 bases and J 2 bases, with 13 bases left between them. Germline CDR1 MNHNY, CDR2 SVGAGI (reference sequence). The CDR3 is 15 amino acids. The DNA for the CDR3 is TGTGCCAGCAGTTACACCCCCGTGGGAACCTACGAGCAGTACTTC. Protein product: CASSYTPVGTYEQYF.

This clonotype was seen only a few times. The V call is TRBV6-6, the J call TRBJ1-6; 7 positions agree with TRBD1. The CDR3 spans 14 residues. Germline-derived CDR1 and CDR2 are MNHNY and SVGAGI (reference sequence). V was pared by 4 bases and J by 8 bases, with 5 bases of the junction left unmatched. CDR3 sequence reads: CASSSPGQDSPLHF. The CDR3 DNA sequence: TGTGCCAGCAGTTCTCCAGGACAGGATTCACCCCTCCACTTT.

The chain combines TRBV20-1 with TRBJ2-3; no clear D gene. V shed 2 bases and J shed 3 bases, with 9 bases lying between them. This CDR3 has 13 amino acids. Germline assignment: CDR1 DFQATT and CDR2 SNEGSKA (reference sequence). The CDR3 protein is CSARLVITDTQYF. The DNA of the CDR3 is TGCAGTGCTAGACTAGTGATTACAGATACGCAGTATTTT.

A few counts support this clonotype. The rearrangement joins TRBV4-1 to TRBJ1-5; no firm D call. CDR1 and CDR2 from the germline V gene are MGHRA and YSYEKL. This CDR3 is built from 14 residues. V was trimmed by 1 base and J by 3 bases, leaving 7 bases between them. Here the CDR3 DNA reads TGCGCCAGCAGCCAAGGCCAATACAATCAGCCCCAGCATTTT. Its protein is CASSQGQYNQPQHF.

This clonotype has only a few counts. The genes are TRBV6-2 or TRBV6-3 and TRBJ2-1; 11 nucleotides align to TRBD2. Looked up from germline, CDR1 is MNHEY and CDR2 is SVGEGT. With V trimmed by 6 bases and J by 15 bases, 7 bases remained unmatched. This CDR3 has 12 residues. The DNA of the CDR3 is TGTGCCAGCAGAATTAGCGGGAGGGCCACGTTCTTC. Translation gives CASRISGRATFF.